This T cell receptor (beta chain) stems from a study of CD8 T cells in Susac syndrome. This clonotype has just one count. V lost 3 bases to trimming and J lost 1 base, with 15 bases between them. Germline lookup yields CDR1 ENHRY and CDR2 SYGVKD. This CDR3 is 16 amino acids long. FACS was used to enrich TEMRA cells, whereas the CD8+ and CD4+ T cells were obtained by negative isolation. RNA in amounts of roughly 0.5 to 1 ug was reverse transcribed with random hexamers. The immunoSEQ assay covered 54 Vbeta and 13 Jbeta segments for CDR3. One entry per CDR3 protein results from TCRdb running MiXCR on the immunoSEQ multiplex PCR reads. The sample has over 95,000 distinct CDR3 sequences; under 95% are singletons.

This TCR derives from a human donor in good health. V usage is TRBV10-3 and J usage is TRBJ1-1, with no clear D. The source material was CD8+ T cells from PBMCs. The CDR3 spells CAISDILGRTNTEAFF. The CDR3 coding sequence is TGTGCCATCAGTGATATTCTCGGCAGGACGAACACTGAAGCTTTCTTT.